A selection of T cell receptor beta chains follows, all from one sample in a study of cytomegalovirus exposure and HLA in healthy donors. Data came from immunoSEQ multiplex PCR; TCRdb stores just in-frame clones and leaves some out. The sample shows 150,000 to 250,000 clones, around three quarters of them seen only once. The sample was PBMCs. The receptor source for this set is a young man in good health and CMV-seronegative. The CDR3 runs from the conserved cysteine through the conserved F or W. D genes are given only for firm matches. Only some rows state a clone size, as once, few, many or a class for expanded clones.

d_gene	abundance	len	v_gene	j_gene	CDR3aa	CDR3nt
.	.	15	TRBV5-4	TRBJ2-4	CASSLGGIAKNIQYF	TGTGCCAGCAGCTTGGGAGGAATAGCCAAAAACATTCAGTACTTC
TRBD1	.	12	TRBV6-6	TRBJ2-4	CASTGVGNIQYF	TGTGCCAGTACAGGGGTTGGGAACATTCAGTACTTC
.	.	16	TRBV11-3	TRBJ1-2	CASSPRGGETNYGYTF	TGTGCCAGCAGCCCGAGGGGGGGTGAAACTAACTATGGCTACACCTTC
TRBD2	.	15	TRBV5-6	TRBJ2-5	CASSFWREGQETQYF	TGTGCCAGCAGCTTCTGGCGGGAGGGCCAAGAGACCCAGTACTTC
.	.	16	TRBV9	TRBJ2-2	CASSVFANSNTGELFF	TGTGCCAGCAGCGTATTCGCCAACTCGAACACCGGGGAGCTGTTTTTT
.	.	16	TRBV28	TRBJ1-5	CATFANGDYSNQPQHF	TGTGCCACCTTCGCAAACGGAGACTATAGCAATCAGCCCCAGCATTTT
.	.	16	TRBV14	TRBJ2-4	CASSQARGSSKNIQYF	TGTGCCAGCAGCCAAGCCCGGGGGTCCTCCAAAAACATTCAGTACTTC
TRBD1	.	17	TRBV19	TRBJ2-6	CASTLDRGNSGANVLTF	TGTGCCAGTACCCTGGACAGGGGAAACTCTGGGGCCAACGTCCTGACTTTC
.	.	14	TRBV11-3	TRBJ2-3	CASSLTTSTDTQYF	TGTGCCAGCAGCCTGACAACTAGCACAGATACGCAGTATTTT
TRBD1	.	14	TRBV27	TRBJ2-7	CASSFGQGAREQYF	TGTGCCAGCAGTTTCGGACAGGGGGCGCGGGAGCAGTACTTC
.	.	16	TRBV11-1	TRBJ2-7	CASSSGTGSKGYEQYF	TGTGCCAGCAGCTCAGGGACTGGGAGTAAAGGCTACGAGCAGTACTTC
TRBD1	.	16	TRBV30	TRBJ1-1	CAWSVYGTGWNTEAFF	TGTGCCTGGAGTGTATACGGGACAGGGTGGAACACTGAAGCTTTCTTT
TRBD2	.	16	TRBV28	TRBJ2-1	CASKLAGVSSYNEQFF	TGTGCCAGCAAACTAGCGGGAGTGTCCTCCTACAATGAGCAGTTCTTC
TRBD1	.	13	TRBV6-4	TRBJ2-5	CASSKGAQETQYF	TGTGCCAGCAGTAAGGGGGCCCAAGAGACCCAGTACTTC
TRBD1	.	17	TRBV28	TRBJ2-2	CASRRGSGTGHTGELFF	TGTGCCAGCAGACGCGGGAGTGGGACAGGGCACACCGGGGAGCTGTTTTTT
TRBD2	.	14	TRBV9	TRBJ2-7	CASSVGSGSYEQYF	TGTGCCAGCAGCGTAGGTAGCGGGAGCTACGAGCAGTACTTC
TRBD2	few	16	TRBV5-1	TRBJ2-7	CASSLAAGLADYEQYF	TGCGCCAGCAGCTTGGCCGCGGGACTAGCGGACTACGAGCAGTACTTC
TRBD1	.	14	TRBV10-2	TRBJ1-2	CASSEATGGYGYTF	TGCGCCAGCAGTGAAGCTACAGGGGGGTATGGCTACACCTTC
TRBD2	few	15	TRBV5-4	TRBJ2-3	CASSTGLDVADTQYF	TGTGCCAGCAGCACGGGACTAGACGTGGCAGATACGCAGTATTTT
.	.	15	TRBV5-1	TRBJ1-2	CASSFTDRLYYGYTF	TGCGCCAGCAGCTTCACCGACAGACTCTACTATGGCTACACCTTC
TRBD2	.	16	TRBV9	TRBJ2-1	CASSVVPSGMYNEQFF	TGTGCCAGCAGCGTAGTCCCCAGCGGGATGTACAATGAGCAGTTCTTC
TRBD2	.	15	TRBV7-3	TRBJ2-1	CASSRTSGTHNEQFF	TGTGCCAGCAGCCGGACTAGCGGGACCCACAATGAGCAGTTCTTC
.	.	15	TRBV6-5	TRBJ2-1	CASTTGSGGYNEQFF	TGTGCCAGCACTACCGGGAGTGGTGGATACAATGAGCAGTTCTTC
.	.	11	TRBV25-1	TRBJ2-1	CASQGFNEQFF	TGTGCCAGTCAGGGGTTCAATGAGCAGTTCTTC
.	.	16	TRBV4-1	TRBJ1-1	CASSQVTGEMNTEAFF	TGCGCCAGCAGCCAGGTGACAGGAGAGATGAACACTGAAGCTTTCTTT
.	.	14	TRBV25-1	TRBJ2-5	CANSGVHVKDAQYF	TGTGCCAACAGCGGAGTTCACGTAAAGGATGCCCAGTACTTC
.	.	14	TRBV29-1	TRBJ2-5	CSVGRELFQETQYF	TGCAGCGTTGGAAGGGAGCTCTTCCAAGAGACCCAGTACTTC
TRBD1	.	14	TRBV5-1	TRBJ1-5	CASSPGGSGQPQHF	TGCGCCAGCAGCCCAGGGGGCAGCGGTCAGCCCCAGCATTTT
.	.	13	TRBV5-1	TRBJ1-2	CASSLDREYGYTF	TGCGCCAGCAGCTTGGACAGGGAGTATGGCTACACCTTC
.	.	18	TRBV2	TRBJ1-2	CALIITLTGDYTPFSYTF	TGTGCTCTCATAATTACCTTGACAGGAGACTACACCCCTTTTAGCTACACCTTC
.	.	13	TRBV30	TRBJ2-7	CAWSVAAAVEQYF	TGTGCCTGGAGTGTAGCCGCTGCGGTCGAGCAGTACTTC
TRBD2	.	16	TRBV27	TRBJ2-7	CASSTYRSGNSYEQYF	TGTGCCAGCAGCACCTACCGTAGCGGGAACTCCTACGAGCAGTACTTC
TRBD1	.	13	TRBV28	TRBJ1-5	CASQDRGNQPQHF	TGTGCCAGCCAGGACAGGGGCAATCAGCCCCAGCATTTT
TRBD2	.	17	TRBV4-2	TRBJ2-3	CASSHGTSGSSTDTQYF	TGTGCCAGCAGCCACGGGACTAGCGGGAGTTCCACAGATACGCAGTATTTT
TRBD2	.	16	TRBV4-2	TRBJ2-7	CASSPISARGDDEQYF	TGTGCCAGCAGCCCAATATCTGCCCGGGGGGACGACGAGCAGTACTTC
TRBD2	.	15	TRBV2	TRBJ2-1	CASIAGGAFNNEQFF	TGTGCCAGCATTGCGGGGGGCGCATTTAACAATGAGCAGTTCTTC
.	.	14	TRBV7-6	TRBJ2-7	CASKGGPSSYEQYF	TGTGCCAGCAAGGGAGGCCCCTCCTCCTACGAGCAGTACTTC